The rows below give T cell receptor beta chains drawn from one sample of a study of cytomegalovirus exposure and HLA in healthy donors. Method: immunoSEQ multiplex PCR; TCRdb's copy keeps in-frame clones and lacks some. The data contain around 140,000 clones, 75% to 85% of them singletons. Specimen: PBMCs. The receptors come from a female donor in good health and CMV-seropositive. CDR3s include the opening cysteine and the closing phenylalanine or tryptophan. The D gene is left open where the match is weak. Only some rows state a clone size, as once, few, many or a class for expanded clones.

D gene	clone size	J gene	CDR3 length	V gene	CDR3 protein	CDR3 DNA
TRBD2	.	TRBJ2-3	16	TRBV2	CASSAFGGFGTDTQYF	TGTGCCAGCAGTGCTTTCGGGGGGTTTGGCACAGATACGCAGTATTTT
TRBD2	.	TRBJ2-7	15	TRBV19	CASTYSGGSSYEQYF	TGTGCCAGCACATATAGCGGGGGGTCTTCCTACGAGCAGTACTTC
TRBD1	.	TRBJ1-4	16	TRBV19	CASRKQGEATNEKLFF	TGTGCCAGTAGAAAACAGGGGGAGGCAACTAATGAAAAACTGTTTTTT
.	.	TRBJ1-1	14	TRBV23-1	CASSLQVVNTEAFF	TGCGCCAGCAGTCTACAGGTGGTGAACACTGAAGCTTTCTTT
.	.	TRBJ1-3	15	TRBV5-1	CASSTYDGGGNTIYF	TGCGCCAGCAGCACCTACGACGGAGGTGGAAACACCATATATTTT
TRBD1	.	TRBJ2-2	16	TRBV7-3	CASSHGQGVGTGELFF	TGTGCCAGCAGTCACGGACAGGGGGTCGGAACCGGGGAGCTGTTTTTT
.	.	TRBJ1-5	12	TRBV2	CASTTGGQPQHF	TGTGCCAGCACAACGGGGGGTCAGCCCCAGCATTTT
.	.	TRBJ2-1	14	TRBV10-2	CASSAERLISEQFF	TGCGCCAGCAGTGCCGAGAGGTTAATTTCTGAGCAGTTCTTC
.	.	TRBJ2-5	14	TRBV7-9	CASSSALNQETQYF	TGTGCCAGCAGCTCCGCCCTAAATCAAGAGACCCAGTACTTC
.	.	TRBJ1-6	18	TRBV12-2	CASRSVSGQGVINSPLHF	TGTGCAAGTCGCTCTGTTTCCGGACAGGGGGTGATTAATTCACCCCTCCACTTT
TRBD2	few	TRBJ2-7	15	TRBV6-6	CASSYSTSGGYEQYF	TGTGCCAGCAGTTACTCGACTAGCGGGGGTTACGAGCAGTACTTC
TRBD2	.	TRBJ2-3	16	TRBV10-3	CAIRETSGGARDTQYF	TGTGCCATCAGAGAGACTAGCGGGGGGGCCCGTGATACGCAGTATTTT
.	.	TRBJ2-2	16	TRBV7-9	CASSLWRDRGTGELFF	TGTGCCAGCAGCTTATGGCGGGACCGAGGGACCGGGGAGCTGTTTTTT
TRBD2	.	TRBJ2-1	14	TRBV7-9	CASSASSGTIEQFF	TGTGCCAGCAGCGCAAGCTCGGGGACTATAGAGCAGTTCTTC
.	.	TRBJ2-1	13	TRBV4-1	CASSQPGPDEQFF	TGCGCCAGCAGCCAGCCTGGGCCGGATGAGCAGTTCTTC
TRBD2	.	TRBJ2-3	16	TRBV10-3	CAISGSAGGSTDTQYF	TGTGCCATCAGTGGTTCGGCGGGGGGAAGCACAGATACGCAGTATTTT
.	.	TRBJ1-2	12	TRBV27	CASGQGNYGYTF	TGTGCCAGCGGGCAGGGGAACTATGGCTACACCTTC
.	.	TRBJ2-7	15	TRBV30	CAWSVGHTSSYEQYF	TGTGCCTGGAGCGTCGGACACACGAGCTCCTACGAGCAGTACTTC
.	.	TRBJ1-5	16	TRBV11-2	CASSRGGRGRDQPQHF	TGTGCCAGCAGCCGAGGGGGACGGGGCAGGGATCAGCCCCAGCATTTT
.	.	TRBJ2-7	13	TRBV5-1	CASSLVGAGEQYF	TGCGCCAGCAGCTTGGTTGGGGCTGGGGAGCAGTACTTC
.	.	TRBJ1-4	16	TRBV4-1	CASSQGQGSISEKLFF	TGCGCCAGCAGCCAAGGGCAGGGGAGTATTAGTGAAAAACTGTTTTTT
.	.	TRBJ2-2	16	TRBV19	CASTPRGFSNTGELFF	TGTGCCAGTACCCCGAGGGGGTTTTCGAACACCGGGGAGCTGTTTTTT
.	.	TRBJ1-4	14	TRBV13	CASSLYPANEKLFF	TGTGCCAGCAGCTTGTATCCAGCGAATGAAAAACTGTTTTTT
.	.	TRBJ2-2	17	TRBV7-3	CASSPYRGTGDTGELFF	TGTGCCAGCAGTCCCTATCGGGGCACGGGGGACACCGGGGAGCTGTTTTTT
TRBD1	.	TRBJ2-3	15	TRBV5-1	CASSSGQGNTDTQYF	TGCGCCAGCAGCTCGGGACAGGGGAACACAGATACGCAGTATTTT
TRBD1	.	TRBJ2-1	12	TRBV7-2	CASSLDRGKQFF	TGTGCCAGCAGCTTGGACAGGGGTAAGCAGTTCTTC
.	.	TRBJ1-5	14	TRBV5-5	CASSLEWANQPQHF	TGTGCCAGCAGCTTGGAGTGGGCAAATCAGCCCCAGCATTTT
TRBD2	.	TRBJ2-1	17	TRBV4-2	CASSQDLRLAGKNEQFF	TGTGCCAGCAGCCAAGATCTTCGACTAGCGGGAAAAAATGAGCAGTTCTTC
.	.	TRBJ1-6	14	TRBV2	CASSEMQGGSPLHF	TGTGCCAGCAGTGAAATGCAGGGAGGTTCACCCCTCCACTTT
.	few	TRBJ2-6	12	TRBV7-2	CASSGAANVLTF	TGTGCCAGCAGTGGCGCGGCTAACGTCCTGACTTTC
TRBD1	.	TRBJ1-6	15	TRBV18	CASSPLGQSNSPLHF	TGTGCCAGCTCACCTCTGGGACAGTCTAATTCACCCCTCCACTTT
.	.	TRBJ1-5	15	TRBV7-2	CASSLVANSNQPQHF	TGTGCCAGCAGCTTAGTGGCAAATAGCAATCAGCCCCAGCATTTT
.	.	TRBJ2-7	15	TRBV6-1	CASRIQGSAFYEQYF	TGTGCCAGCAGGATACAGGGTTCGGCTTTCTACGAGCAGTACTTC
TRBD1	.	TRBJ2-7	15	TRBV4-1	CASGLPGQASYEQYF	TGCGCCAGCGGCCTTCCGGGACAGGCTTCCTACGAGCAGTACTTC
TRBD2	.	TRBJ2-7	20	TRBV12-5	CASGLVLSGLAGSLPYEQYF	TGTGCTAGTGGTTTGGTACTCTCCGGACTAGCGGGATCCCTACCCTACGAGCAGTACTTC
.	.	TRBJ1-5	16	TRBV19	CASSIAWAGDNQPQHF	TGTGCCAGTAGTATAGCGTGGGCAGGGGATAATCAGCCCCAGCATTTT
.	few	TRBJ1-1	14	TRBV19	CASATGTKNTEAFF	TGTGCCAGCGCGACCGGGACAAAAAACACTGAAGCTTTCTTT
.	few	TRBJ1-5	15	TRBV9	CASSTSGDDNQPQHF	TGTGCCAGCAGCACGTCAGGGGATGACAATCAGCCCCAGCATTTT
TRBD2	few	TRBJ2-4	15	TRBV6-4	CASSDSPSGRNIQYF	TGTGCCAGCAGTGACTCCCCTAGCGGGAGAAACATTCAGTACTTC
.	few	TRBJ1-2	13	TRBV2	CASSEHRETGYTF	TGTGCCAGCAGTGAGCACAGGGAAACTGGCTACACCTTC
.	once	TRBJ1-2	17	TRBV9	CASSISRAAGVGYGYTF	TGTGCCAGCAGCATATCCCGGGCGGCAGGGGTGGGCTATGGCTACACCTTC
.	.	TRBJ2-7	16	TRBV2	CASSEGAARSSYEQYF	TGTGCCAGCAGTGAAGGAGCGGCCCGGAGCTCCTACGAGCAGTACTTC
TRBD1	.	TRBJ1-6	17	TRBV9	CASSYGQGGSYNSPLHF	TGTGCCAGCAGCTACGGACAGGGTGGGTCCTATAATTCACCCCTCCACTTT
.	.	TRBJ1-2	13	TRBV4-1	CASSLDRAYGYTF	TGTGCCAGCAGTCTGGACAGAGCATATGGCTACACCTTC
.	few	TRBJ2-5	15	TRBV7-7	CASSRRGSEQETQYF	TGTGCCAGCAGCCGCCGTGGGAGCGAGCAAGAGACCCAGTACTTC
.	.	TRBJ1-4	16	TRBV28	CASSLIWTYENEKLFF	TGTGCCAGCAGTTTGATCTGGACATATGAGAATGAAAAACTGTTTTTT
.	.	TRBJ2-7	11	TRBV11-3	CAIVRGLEQYF	TGTGCCATTGTGCGGGGTCTCGAGCAGTACTTC
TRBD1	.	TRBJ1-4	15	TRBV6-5	CASSYSTTGYEKLFF	TGTGCCAGCAGTTACTCCACGACAGGGTATGAAAAACTGTTTTTT
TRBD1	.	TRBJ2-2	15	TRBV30	CAWSADRGRVGELFF	TGTGCCTGGAGTGCGGACAGGGGGCGGGTCGGGGAGCTGTTTTTT
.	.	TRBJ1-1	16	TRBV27	CASSLFGGARNTEAFF	TGTGCCAGCAGTTTATTTGGGGGGGCGCGGAACACTGAAGCTTTCTTT
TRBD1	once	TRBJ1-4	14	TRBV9	CASSVGDSNEKLFF	TGTGCCAGCAGCGTAGGGGACAGTAATGAAAAACTGTTTTTT
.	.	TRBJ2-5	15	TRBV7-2	CASSLSRTSSETQYF	TGTGCCAGCAGCTTATCGAGAACTAGCTCAGAGACCCAGTACTTC
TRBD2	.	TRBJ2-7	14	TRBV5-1	CASSAGLAAYEQYF	TGCGCCAGCAGCGCCGGACTAGCGGCCTACGAGCAGTACTTC
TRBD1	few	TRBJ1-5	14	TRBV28	CASSLPDRAQPQHF	TGTGCCAGCAGTTTACCCGACAGGGCTCAGCCCCAGCATTTT
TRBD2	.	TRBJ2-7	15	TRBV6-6	CASRLTAGGSYEQYF	TGTGCCAGCAGACTTACCGCGGGGGGCTCCTACGAGCAGTACTTC
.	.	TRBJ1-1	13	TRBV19	CASSIPWNTEAFF	TGTGCCAGTAGTATCCCCTGGAACACTGAAGCTTTCTTT
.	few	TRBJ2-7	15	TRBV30	CAWSPARGGPYEQYF	TGTGCCTGGAGTCCAGCCCGTGGAGGGCCCTACGAGCAGTACTTC
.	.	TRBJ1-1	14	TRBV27	CASSFAVGNTEAFF	TGTGCCAGCTCCTTCGCGGTAGGGAACACTGAAGCTTTCTTT
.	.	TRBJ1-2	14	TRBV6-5	CASRFRDFYSGYTF	TGTGCCAGCAGGTTCAGGGACTTCTATAGTGGCTACACCTTC
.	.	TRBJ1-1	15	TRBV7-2	CASSLDRWTIKEAFF	TGTGCCAGCAGCTTAGATCGATGGACAATAAAGGAAGCTTTCTTT